This T cell receptor (beta chain) derives from a study of cytomegalovirus exposure and HLA in healthy donors. Repertoires were generated with immunoSEQ multiplex PCR, while TCRdb's copy carries only in-frame clones and drops some. Seen here are about 130,000 clones, more than 70% observed once, and the top ten hold 1.4% to 1.5%. V was pared by 6 bases and J by 7 bases, with 16 bases between. Germline V gene lookup returns CDR1 SGHRS and CDR2 YFSETQ. CDR3 length: 13 residues. The receptor's source is a man aged 25 to 40 in good health and CMV-seronegative. The chain uses TRBV5-1 and TRBJ1-1; perhaps TRBD1 as D (5 bases). Sequencing used PBMCs. As DNA, the CDR3 is TGCGCCAGCAACGATGGCAGGGTGGGTGAAGCTTTCTTT. Its translation: CASNDGRVGEAFF. Using reference TRBV5-1 and TRBJ1-1 for the parts outside the CDR3, the full variable domain is KAGVTQTPRYLIKTRGQQVTLSCSPISGHRSVSWYQQTPGQGLQFLFEYFSETQRNKGNFPGRFSGRQFSNSRSEMNVSTLELGDSALYLCASNDGRVGEAFFGQGTRLTVV.